These 22 T cell receptor beta chains originate from one sample sequenced in a study of T cell repertoires in cytomegalovirus infection. TCRdb redid the calling of the reads with MiXCR, one entry per CDR3 protein. The table shows roughly 800,000 distinct CDR3 sequences, with 25% to 30% occurring only once. Their cognate antigens are unknown. This material consisted of cultured CD8+ T cells from PBMCs, taken from culture after CMV antigen stimulation. These receptors were taken from a human donor in good health (CMV status not recorded). Some clones in this sample may be carry-over from other donors' samples.

The sample holds many counts of this clonotype. The rearrangement links TRBV7-6 to TRBJ2-3, with 11 bases that match TRBD1. The CDR3 has 16 residues. J was trimmed by 4 bases and V by 5 bases; bases with no gene match: 8. Germline-derived CDR1 and CDR2 are SGHVS and FNYEAQ. The CDR3 DNA follows: TGTGCCAGCAGCCACCACCGGGACAGGGGGGCAGATACGCAGTATTTT. The encoded protein is CASSHHRDRGADTQYF.

The V call is TRBV6-1, the J call TRBJ1-4; D not certain. Per germline, CDR1 MNHNS and CDR2 SASEGT. The CDR3 spans 13 residues. Trimming stripped 1 base from V and 8 bases from J, with 8 bases between. CDR3 bases: TGTGCCAGCAGTGAAGTCCCATACGAAAAACTGTTTTTT. Its translation is CASSEVPYEKLFF.

The chain carries TRBV7-9 and TRBJ1-2; D not resolved. Trimming pared 0 bases from V and 7 bases from J, leaving 15 bases between. Germline assignment: CDR1 SEHNR and CDR2 FQNEAQ (reference sequence). This CDR3 is 15 amino acids long. The CDR3 region has the DNA TGTGCCAGCAGCTTAGCCGTGGATCTACAATCTGGCTACACCTTC. It is translated as CASSLAVDLQSGYTF.

This clonotype was detected ten times or more. The V gene is TRBV7-6, the J gene TRBJ2-7, with TRBD2 matching 8 bases. The V gene's germline CDR1 is SGHVS and CDR2 FNYEAQ. Unmatched junction bases numbered 2, after V lost 1 base and J lost 3 bases. The CDR3 sequence is 14 residues long. CDR3: CASSLDGGGYEQYF. Here the CDR3 DNA reads TGTGCCAGCAGCTTAGACGGGGGGGGCTACGAGCAGTACTTC.

The CDR3 DNA sequence: TGTGCCAGCAGCCCGGGACACCCGAGCACTGAAGCTTTCTTT. Translating it yields CASSPGHPSTEAFF. This chain connects TRBV5-6 to TRBJ1-1; possible D gene TRBD1, 6 bases. The CDR3 is made up of 14 amino acids. CDR1 is SGHDT and CDR2 is YYEEEE in the germline V gene. The V end lost 4 bases, the J end lost 4 bases, and 14 bases lay between the germline ends.

This clonotype was counted once. The J gene is TRBJ2-1, the V gene TRBV10-3; D unclear. Trimming shortened V by 7 bases and J by 5 bases, and 15 bases separated the two germline ends. Looked up from germline, CDR1 is ENHRY and CDR2 is SYGVKD. This CDR3 is built from 14 residues. The CDR3 loop is CAITLAAGDNEQFF. CDR3 DNA: TGTGCCATCACATTGGCAGCCGGCGACAATGAGCAGTTCTTC.

This chain connects TRBV7-6 to TRBJ2-7, with D perhaps matching TRBD1 (6 bases). The CDR3 runs 15 residues. The germline V gene encodes CDR1 SGHVS and CDR2 FNYEAQ. The V gene lost 4 bases and the J gene lost 2 bases, with 15 bases spanning the gap. CDR3: CASSYPGDGTYEQYF. In DNA, the CDR3 is TGTGCCAGCAGCTACCCAGGGGACGGGACCTACGAGCAGTACTTC.

The chain couples TRBV19 to TRBJ2-2; a weak D match, TRBD2 (5 bases). Germline V CDR1 and CDR2: LNHDA, SQIVND (reference sequence). CDR3 size: 14 residues. Trimming left V 0 bases short and J 8 bases short, with 10 bases between. The CDR3 bases are TGTGCCAGTAGTATAGATCGGGGTCAAGGGGAGCTGTTTTTT. Translated, it gives CASSIDRGQGELFF.

This clonotype showed up just a few times. This rearrangement joins TRBV7-9 to TRBJ1-1; no reliable D call. This CDR3 comprises 12 residues. Trimming shortened V by 5 bases and J by 5 bases, and 9 bases separated the two germline ends. Germline lookup yields CDR1 SEHNR and CDR2 FQNEAQ (reference sequence). CDR3 region: CASSKVGTEAFF. In DNA, the CDR3 is TGTGCCAGCAGCAAAGTGGGGACTGAAGCTTTCTTT. Full variable domain (rest looked up from reference TRBV7-9 and TRBJ1-1): DTGVSQNPRHKITKRGQNVTFRCDPISEHNRLYWYRQTLGQGPEFLTYFQNEAQLEKSRLLSDRFSAERPKGSFSTLEIQRTEQGDSAMYLCASSKVGTEAFFGQGTRLTVV.

This clonotype was detected a few times. The V call is TRBV7-4, the J call TRBJ2-7, with D possibly TRBD1 on 6 matching bases. The CDR3 is 15 residues long. CDR1 and CDR2 (germline): SGHVT, SQSDAQ. V lost 7 bases to trimming and J lost 1 base, with 17 bases between them. The DNA for the CDR3 is TGTGCCAGCACTGACGACAGGTTAATTTCCTACGAGCAGTACTTC. Its protein product is CASTDDRLISYEQYF.

This chain uses TRBV27 with TRBJ2-5; a weak D match, TRBD1 (8 bases). This CDR3 has 15 residues. V gave up 0 bases and J gave up 7 bases, with 15 bases separating them. Germline V gene data show CDR1 as MNHEY and CDR2 as SMNVEV (reference sequence). In DNA form, the CDR3 reads TGTGCCAGCAGTTTATCACCCACAGGGGGGGGGACCCAGTACTTC. The encoded protein is CASSLSPTGGGTQYF.

The chain links TRBV6-5 to TRBJ2-5; D is uncertain. Germline V gives CDR1 MNHEY, CDR2 SVGAGI. This CDR3 contains 15 residues. V was trimmed by 4 bases and J by 3 bases, leaving 15 bases between them. This chain's CDR3 is CASSFSSGQKETQYF. In nucleotides, the CDR3 is TGTGCCAGCAGTTTCTCGTCTGGGCAGAAAGAGACCCAGTACTTC.

There are many counts of this clonotype. At one boundary the junction diverges from the germline segment, which might be a read error. V is TRBV7-2 and J is TRBJ1-1; 7 nucleotides match TRBD1. Germline V gives CDR1 SGHTA, CDR2 FQGNSA. The length of the CDR3 is 15 residues. The CDR3 sequence is CASSLKVDRNAEAFF. The DNA of the CDR3 is TGTGCCAGCAGCTTAAAGGTGGACAGGAACGCTGAAGCTTTCTTT.

This clonotype was seen a few times. The chain couples TRBV7-6 to TRBJ2-5, with TRBD1 matching 9 bases. This CDR3 is built from 13 residues. Looked up from germline, CDR1 is SGHVS and CDR2 is FNYEAQ. The V segment lost 6 bases and the J segment 5 bases; nucleotides outside the gene matches: 4. CDR3 nucleotide sequence: TGTGCCAGCAGAAACAGGGGGCCGGAGACCCAGTACTTC. Its protein is CASRNRGPETQYF.

This chain's CDR3 is CASSQVGTGHYGYTF. The CDR3 DNA follows: TGCGCCAGCAGCCAAGTAGGGACAGGGCATTATGGCTACACCTTC. The chain links TRBV4-1 to TRBJ1-2; 9 bases fit TRBD1. Germline CDR1 and CDR2: MGHRA and YSYEKL. The ends lost 1 base at V and 5 bases at J; junction bases unmatched: 5. The CDR3 length is 15 residues.

This clonotype was counted a few times. The chain links TRBV5-8 to TRBJ1-5; 8 bases fit TRBD1. The CDR3 spans 17 residues. Germline trimming cut 4 bases from V and 1 base from J; bases unmatched to any gene: 10. Germline V gene data show CDR1 as SGHTS and CDR2 as YDEGEE. In nucleotides, the CDR3 is TGTGCCAGCAGCGTGACAGGGGTGAGAGCGAGCAATCAGCCCCAGCATTTT. Translating gives CASSVTGVRASNQPQHF.

The chain joins TRBV27 to TRBJ1-4; 8 positions match TRBD1. Germline V gives CDR1 MNHEY, CDR2 SMNVEV (reference sequence). This CDR3 is built from 16 residues. V gave up 4 bases and J gave up 7 bases; unmatched junction bases: 11. The CDR3 DNA sequence: TGTGCCAGCAGTTCCTGGCAGGGGGCGGACGGTGAAAAACTGTTTTTT. Protein product: CASSSWQGADGEKLFF.

The sample holds a few counts of this clonotype. This chain links TRBV6-1 with TRBJ2-1; D remains unclear. Trimming removed 9 bases from V and 1 base from J, with 10 bases in between. The CDR3 extends over 13 amino acids. Germline assignment: CDR1 MNHNS and CDR2 SASEGT. Here the CDR3 reads CASQLPSYNEQFF. The CDR3 region has the DNA TGTGCCAGTCAGTTACCTTCCTACAATGAGCAGTTCTTC.

The gene calls are TRBV20-1 and TRBJ2-1; TRBD1 matches at 7 bases. Germline trimming cut 5 bases from V and 8 bases from J; bases unmatched to any gene: 6. The CDR3 sequence is 12 residues long. Germline lookup yields CDR1 DFQATT and CDR2 SNEGSKA (reference sequence). The CDR3 sequence is CSASQGDDEQFF. The CDR3 DNA sequence: TGCAGTGCTTCCCAGGGGGATGATGAGCAGTTCTTC.

A few counts support this clonotype. The rearrangement joins TRBV27 to TRBJ2-3, with D perhaps matching TRBD1 (5 bases). The V end was cut by 4 bases, the J end by 3 bases, with 20 bases between. Germline loops: CDR1 MNHEY, CDR2 SMNVEV (reference sequence). This CDR3 contains 17 residues. CDR3 loop: CASSSSGAILTTDTQYF. In DNA, the CDR3 is TGTGCCAGCAGTTCCTCTGGGGCCATACTAACTACAGATACGCAGTATTTT.

This clonotype appeared a few times. The chain recombines TRBV5-4 with TRBJ1-4; weak D call: TRBD1 (5 bases). Germline V lookup: CDR1 SGHNT, CDR2 YYREEE (reference sequence). The CDR3 consists of 16 residues. Trimming took 4 bases from V and 0 from J, leaving 13 bases between them. CDR3 sequence reads: CASSDGTGTTNEKLFF. CDR3 coding DNA: TGTGCCAGCAGCGACGGGACGGGAACAACTAATGAAAAACTGTTTTTT.

This clonotype came up a few times. V is TRBV7-9 and J is TRBJ2-1; D gene unclear. This CDR3 region has 11 residues. Trimming removed 4 bases at V and 7 bases at J, with 5 bases between. Germline-derived CDR1 and CDR2 are SEHNR and FQNEAQ (reference sequence). CDR3: CASSWRNEQFF. The CDR3 DNA reads TGTGCCAGCAGCTGGCGTAATGAGCAGTTCTTC.